This is a list of T cell receptor beta chains from one sample in a study of blood T cell repertoires in COVID-19. Sequenced by immunoSEQ multiplex PCR; TCRdb stores in-frame clones only, minus some. The data show 150,000 to 200,000 clones, roughly nine tenths seen once. Material for sequencing was peripheral blood. These receptors originate from a woman aged 60 to 75 with COVID-19, enrolled during active disease. Both conserved end residues are part of each CDR3. D genes are given only for firm matches. Not all rows give a size; the values are once, few, many and, for expanded clones, a class.

size,V,J,D,DNA,CDR3
.,TRBV12-3/TRBV12-4,TRBJ2-7,TRBD1,TGTGCCAGCCTCCTGACAGGGGGCTACGAGCAGTACTTC,CASLLTGGYEQYF
.,TRBV2,TRBJ2-1,TRBD2,TGTGCCAGCACCGGGGATAGCGGGATGAGGCAGTTCTTC,CASTGDSGMRQFF
.,TRBV19,TRBJ1-1,TRBD1,TGTGCCAGTAGCAGACAGGGGGCGGACACTGAAGCTTTCTTT,CASSRQGADTEAFF
.,TRBV12-3/TRBV12-4,TRBJ1-1,.,TGTGCCAGCAGTACTCGGACTCTTGAAGCTTTCTTT,CASSTRTLEAFF
.,TRBV5-4,TRBJ2-3,TRBD2,TGTGCCAGCAGCTTCTTGGGCGGGGGAAGAGCAGATACGCAGTATTTT,CASSFLGGGRADTQYF
.,TRBV11-1,TRBJ2-2,TRBD2,TGTGCCAGCAGCTTCCTAGCGGGAGAGATCGGGGAGCTGTTTTTT,CASSFLAGEIGELFF
.,TRBV7-2,TRBJ2-5,.,TGTGCCAGCAGCCTATTCCCAGCGGGTGAGACCCAGTACTTC,CASSLFPAGETQYF
.,TRBV11-2,TRBJ1-1,.,TGTGCCAGCAGCTCACAGGTTTGGGGCACTGAAGCTTTCTTT,CASSSQVWGTEAFF
.,TRBV7-9,TRBJ1-2,.,TGTGCCAGCAGCTTAGCGGCGGGGGCAGGAGGCTACACCTTC,CASSLAAGAGGYTF
.,TRBV24-1,TRBJ2-2,TRBD1,TGTGCCCGCAGGACAGGAATGTGGACCGGGGAGCTGTTTTTT,CARRTGMWTGELFF
.,TRBV29-1,TRBJ1-1,TRBD1,TGCAGCTTTAGGACAGGGGCCAACACTGAAGCTTTCTTT,CSFRTGANTEAFF
.,TRBV29-1,TRBJ2-7,TRBD1,TGCAGCGGGGCGCGTTACAGGGGTGTAACTAACGAGCAGTACTTC,CSGARYRGVTNEQYF
.,TRBV7-2,TRBJ1-6,TRBD1,TGTGCCAGCAGCTTAGAGGGCAGGGGGCTTTCACCCCTCCACTTT,CASSLEGRGLSPLHF
.,TRBV28,TRBJ2-7,TRBD1,TGTGCCACGCACAGGGGCTCCTACGAGCAGTACTTC,CATHRGSYEQYF
.,TRBV29-1,TRBJ2-7,.,TGCAGCGTTGGTCATGGGAGCTCCTACGAGCAGTACTTC,CSVGHGSSYEQYF
.,TRBV19,TRBJ1-2,.,TGTGCCAGTACCCCTGGGGGGATCGCATATGGCTACACCTTC,CASTPGGIAYGYTF
.,TRBV28,TRBJ2-7,.,TGTGCCAGCAGATCCCTTTTCGAGCAGTACTTC,CASRSLFEQYF
.,TRBV4-2,TRBJ2-1,.,TGTGCCAGCAGCCAAGAGGTTCGCGGGGCAGGGGGTCTGGAAGAGCAGTTCTTC,CASSQEVRGAGGLEEQFF
few,TRBV29-1,TRBJ2-1,TRBD2,TGCAGCGTGACACTGCCGGGACTAGCGGGGACGAAGCAGTTCTTC,CSVTLPGLAGTKQFF
.,TRBV9,TRBJ2-7,.,TGTGCCAGCAGTACAAACAGTTTGCCCTACGAGCAGTACTTC,CASSTNSLPYEQYF
.,TRBV25-1,TRBJ1-2,.,TGTGCCAGCAGTGAAGGAGTGGGCTACACCTTC,CASSEGVGYTF
once,TRBV5-4,TRBJ2-7,TRBD2,TGTGCCAGCACGACTAGCGGGAGTCCCAAACGCGAGCAGTACTTC,CASTTSGSPKREQYF
.,TRBV6-1,TRBJ2-7,.,TGTGCCAGCAGTGACAACTACGAGCAGTACTTC,CASSDNYEQYF
.,TRBV6-5,TRBJ1-2,TRBD1,TGTGCCAGCAGTTACACCGACAGGGTGGGATATGGCTACACCTTC,CASSYTDRVGYGYTF
.,TRBV5-4,TRBJ1-6,TRBD1,TGTGCCAGCAGCAGGAAACAGGGGGCGTATAATTCACCCCTCCACTTT,CASSRKQGAYNSPLHF
.,TRBV6-5,TRBJ2-7,TRBD1,TGTGCCAGCCATCCGGCCGGGACAGGGAGGTACGAGCAGTACTTC,CASHPAGTGRYEQYF
.,TRBV30,TRBJ2-5,TRBD2,TGTGCCTGGAGTGAACTAGCGGGAGACGTGGTCCAAGAGACCCAGTACTTC,CAWSELAGDVVQETQYF
.,TRBV30,TRBJ2-7,.,TGTGCCTCTCTCGCCGGCTCCTACGAGCAGTACTTC,CASLAGSYEQYF
.,TRBV7-2,TRBJ1-2,.,TGTGCCAGCAGCTTCCGGGGAGCTGGGGGCTACACCTTC,CASSFRGAGGYTF
.,TRBV4-3,TRBJ2-7,TRBD1,TGCGCCAGCAGCCTCCGGACAGGGACCTACGAGCAGTACTTC,CASSLRTGTYEQYF
few,TRBV6-5,TRBJ1-2,.,TGTGCCAGCAGTCGGGTAGGCAGGGACATCTATGGCTACACCTTC,CASSRVGRDIYGYTF
.,TRBV5-4,TRBJ2-1,.,TGTGCCAGCAGCTTGGTCCAGGTCAATGAGCAGTTCTTC,CASSLVQVNEQFF
.,TRBV14,TRBJ1-3,TRBD1,TGTGCCAGCAGAGGACAGGGCTCTAGCTCTGGAAACACCATATATTTT,CASRGQGSSSGNTIYF
.,TRBV2,TRBJ1-5,.,TGTGCCAGCAAATACAGGGTCCAACAGCCCCAGCATTTT,CASKYRVQQPQHF
.,TRBV5-6,TRBJ2-7,.,TGTGCCAGCAGCCAAGACAGGTCCAGCTCCTACGAGCAGTACTTC,CASSQDRSSSYEQYF